One and the same sample provided the 11 T cell receptor beta chains below, sequenced in a study of shared clonotypes between healthy human individuals. Here immunoSEQ multiplex PCR was the method, and the copy in TCRdb shows in-frame clones only, minus some. Counted here are more than 2,000,000 clones, approximately 93% occurring once; the ten biggest clones make up 0.3% to 0.4%. Sequencing was carried out using naive CD4+ T cells from PBMCs. Subset noted: CD45RA+ positively selected. These receptors all stem from a man aged 18 to 35 in good health. Some clones in this sample may be carry-over from other donors' samples.

The chain has TRBV5-4 and TRBJ1-2; no firm D call. CDR1 and CDR2 (germline): SGHNT, YYREEE (reference sequence). The CDR3 spans 15 residues. Trimming removed 6 bases at V and 1 base at J, with 16 bases between. The CDR3 sequence: CASTPEVGLNYGYTF. In DNA, the CDR3 is TGTGCCAGCACCCCGGAGGTAGGGCTTAACTATGGCTACACCTTC. Looking up the rest from reference TRBV5-4 and TRBJ1-2 gives the full variable domain: ETGVTQSPTHLIKTRGQQVTLRCSSQSGHNTVSWYQQALGQGPQFIFQYYREEENGRGNFPPRFSGLQFPNYSSELNVNALELDDSALYLCASTPEVGLNYGYTFGSGTRLTVV.

This clone was detected only once. This rearrangement joins TRBV28 to TRBJ1-5; D is possibly TRBD1 (5 bases). CDR3 length: 15 residues. V was trimmed by 6 bases and J by 5 bases, leaving 17 bases between them. Germline V CDR1 and CDR2: MDHEN, SYDVKM. CDR3 nucleotide sequence: TGTGCCAGCAGCCCAAACCGGCGGGGGGATCAGCCCCAGCATTTT. As protein: CASSPNRRGDQPQHF.

This chain uses TRBV6-1 with TRBJ2-7; 7 nucleotides align to TRBD1. Trimming at V came to 8 bases and at J to 4 bases, leaving 14 bases not matched to a gene. This CDR3 spans 15 amino acids. Per germline, CDR1 MNHNS and CDR2 SASEGT. CDR3 protein: CASGDRDRRPYEQYF. DNA for the CDR3: TGTGCCAGCGGAGACCGGGACAGAAGGCCTTACGAGCAGTACTTC.

The rearrangement uses TRBV2 and TRBJ2-2; D unclear. Germline CDR1 SNHLY, CDR2 FYNNEI. Trimming took off 1 base at V and 5 bases at J, with 8 bases between the two ends. This CDR3 contains 14 residues. CDR3 DNA: TGTGCCAGCAGTGAAGTCAGTCGGACCGGGGAGCTGTTTTTT. Translated: CASSEVSRTGELFF.

This chain uses TRBV27 with TRBJ1-2; 10 nucleotides align to TRBD1. V gave up 5 bases and J gave up 6 bases; unmatched junction bases: 3. This CDR3 spans 13 amino acids. Germline V gene sequence: CDR1 MNHEY, CDR2 SMNVEV (reference sequence). The CDR3 here is CASSRQGAHGYTF. Here the CDR3 DNA reads TGTGCCAGCAGTCGACAGGGGGCTCATGGCTACACCTTC.

V gene TRBV14 combines with J gene TRBJ2-5; 8 bases agree with TRBD2. With 4 bases clipped from V and 4 bases from J, the junction kept 20 bases outside the gene matches. The CDR3 extends over 19 amino acids. CDR1 SGHDN and CDR2 FVKESK come from the germline V gene. The chain's CDR3 is CASSPLWLAGWAIGETQYF. The CDR3 DNA reads TGTGCCAGCAGCCCTTTGTGGTTAGCGGGATGGGCTATAGGAGAGACCCAGTACTTC.

CDR3 protein: CSSRDGYTF. In DNA form, the CDR3 reads TGCAGTTCCAGGGATGGCTACACCTTC. This sequence joins TRBV20-1 and TRBJ1-2; D may be TRBD1 (5 bases). CDR1 DFQATT and CDR2 SNEGSKA come from the germline V gene (reference sequence). This CDR3 has 9 amino acids. V lost 8 bases and J 6 bases, leaving 7 bases between the germline ends.

The rearrangement links TRBV12-5 to TRBJ1-1, with a possible D match to TRBD1 (5 bases). V shed 10 bases and J shed 0 bases, with 15 bases lying between them. CDR1 is LGHNT and CDR2 is FRNRAP in the germline V gene. The CDR3 length is 14 residues. DNA for the CDR3: TGTGCTATGAAACACCAGGGCTTGAACACTGAAGCTTTCTTT. Protein sequence: CAMKHQGLNTEAFF.

This clone was observed once. The chain combines TRBV7-3 with TRBJ1-1; tentatively, D is TRBD1 (5 bases). From germline, CDR1 is SGHTA and CDR2 FQGTGA. Trimming removed 7 bases at V and 2 bases at J, with 17 bases between. The CDR3 covers 15 residues. CDR3: CASKIEGAPNTEAFF. In DNA form, the CDR3 reads TGTGCCAGCAAAATCGAAGGGGCCCCAAACACTGAAGCTTTCTTT.

This clone was detected only once. This chain connects TRBV28 to TRBJ1-5, with 10 positions matching TRBD1. Trimming at V came to 5 bases and at J to 6 bases, leaving 10 bases not matched to a gene. CDR1 and CDR2 from the germline V gene are MDHEN and SYDVKM. The CDR3 runs 16 residues. The CDR3 nucleotides read TGTGCCAGCAGTCTCCTCGGGACAGGGGTGGGTCAGCCCCAGCATTTT. This codes for CASSLLGTGVGQPQHF.

The CDR3 reads CASSPDPGQGNTIYF. CDR3 sequence (DNA): TGTGCCAGCAGCCCTGATCCGGGGCAGGGAAACACCATATATTTT. The chain combines TRBV5-4 with TRBJ1-3; D perhaps matches TRBD1 (5 bases). This CDR3 spans 15 amino acids. Germline V CDR1 and CDR2: SGHNT, YYREEE (reference sequence). Between the trimmed V and J ends, which lost 4 bases and 4 bases, there was a span of 15 bases. Using reference TRBV5-4 and TRBJ1-3 for the parts outside the CDR3, the full variable domain is ETGVTQSPTHLIKTRGQQVTLRCSSQSGHNTVSWYQQALGQGPQFIFQYYREEENGRGNFPPRFSGLQFPNYSSELNVNALELDDSALYLCASSPDPGQGNTIYFGEGSWLTVV.